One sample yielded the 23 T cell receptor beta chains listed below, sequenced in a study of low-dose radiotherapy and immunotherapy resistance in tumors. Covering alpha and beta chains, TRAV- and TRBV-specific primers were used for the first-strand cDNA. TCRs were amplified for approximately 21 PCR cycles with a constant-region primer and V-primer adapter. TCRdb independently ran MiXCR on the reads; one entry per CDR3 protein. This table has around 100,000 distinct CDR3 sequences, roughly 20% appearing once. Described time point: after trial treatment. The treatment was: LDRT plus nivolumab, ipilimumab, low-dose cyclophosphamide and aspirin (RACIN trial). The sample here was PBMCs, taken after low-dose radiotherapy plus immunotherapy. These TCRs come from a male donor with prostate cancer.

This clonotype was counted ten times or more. The CDR3 DNA follows: TGTGCCAGCAACAACCCCTCTGGAGGGGGCACTGAAGCTTTCTTT. Amino acid sequence: CASNNPSGGGTEAFF. V usage is TRBV19 and J usage is TRBJ1-1, with a tentative D call TRBD1 (6 bases). The CDR3 runs to 15 residues. Trimming cost V 9 bases and J 4 bases, with 21 bases left between them. Germline V gene sequence: CDR1 LNHDA, CDR2 SQIVND (reference sequence).

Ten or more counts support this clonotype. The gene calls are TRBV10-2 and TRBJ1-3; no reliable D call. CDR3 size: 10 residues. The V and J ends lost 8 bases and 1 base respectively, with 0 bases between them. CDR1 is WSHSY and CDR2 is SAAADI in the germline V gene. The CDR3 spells CASSGNTIYF. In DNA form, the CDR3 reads TGCGCCAGCTCTGGAAACACCATATATTTT.

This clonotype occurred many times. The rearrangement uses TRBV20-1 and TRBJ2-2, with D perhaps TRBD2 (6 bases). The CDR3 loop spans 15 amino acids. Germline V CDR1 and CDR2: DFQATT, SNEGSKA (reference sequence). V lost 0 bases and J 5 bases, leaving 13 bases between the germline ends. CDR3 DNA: TGCAGTGCTAGAGATTATAACGGGGGTACCGGGGAGCTGTTTTTT. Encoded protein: CSARDYNGGTGELFF.

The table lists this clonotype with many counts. The CDR3 DNA follows: TGTGCCAGCAGTGAGGAGACCCGATTACTTTACAATGAGCAGTTCTTC. Its protein is CASSEETRLLYNEQFF. This chain connects TRBV2 to TRBJ2-1; D ambiguous. The V and J ends lost 3 bases and 4 bases respectively, with 16 bases between them. Per germline, CDR1 SNHLY and CDR2 FYNNEI. This CDR3 contains 16 residues.

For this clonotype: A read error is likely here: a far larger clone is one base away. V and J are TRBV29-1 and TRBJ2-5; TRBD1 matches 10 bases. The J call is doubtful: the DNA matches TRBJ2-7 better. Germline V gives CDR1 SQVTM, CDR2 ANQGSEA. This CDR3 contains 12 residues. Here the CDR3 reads CSVGTGDGEQYF. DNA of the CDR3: TGCAGCGTGGGGACAGGGGACGGCGAGCAGTACTTC.

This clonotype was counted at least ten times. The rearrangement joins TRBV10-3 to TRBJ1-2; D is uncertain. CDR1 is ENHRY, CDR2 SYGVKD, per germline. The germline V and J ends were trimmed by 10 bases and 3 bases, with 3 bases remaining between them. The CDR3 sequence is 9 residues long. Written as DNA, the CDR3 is TGTGCCAGATACTATGGCTACACCTTC. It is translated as CARYYGYTF.

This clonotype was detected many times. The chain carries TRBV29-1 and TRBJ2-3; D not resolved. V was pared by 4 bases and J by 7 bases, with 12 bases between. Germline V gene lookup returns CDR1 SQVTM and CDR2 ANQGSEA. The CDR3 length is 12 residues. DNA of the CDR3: TGCAGCGTTGGGGCCACAAGGTATACGCAGTATTTT. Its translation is CSVGATRYTQYF.

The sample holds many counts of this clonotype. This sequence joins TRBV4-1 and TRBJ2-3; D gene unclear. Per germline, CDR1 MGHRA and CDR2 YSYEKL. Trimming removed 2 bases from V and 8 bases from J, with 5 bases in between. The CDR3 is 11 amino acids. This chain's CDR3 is CASSQSGTQYF. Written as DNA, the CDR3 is TGCGCCAGCAGCCAATCTGGTACGCAGTATTTT.

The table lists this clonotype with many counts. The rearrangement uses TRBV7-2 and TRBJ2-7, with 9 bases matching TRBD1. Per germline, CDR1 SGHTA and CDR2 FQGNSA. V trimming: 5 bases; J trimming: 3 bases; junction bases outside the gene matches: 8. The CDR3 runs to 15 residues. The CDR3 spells CASSRPGTGLYEQYF. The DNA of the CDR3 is TGTGCCAGCAGCCGTCCCGGGACAGGGCTCTACGAGCAGTACTTC.

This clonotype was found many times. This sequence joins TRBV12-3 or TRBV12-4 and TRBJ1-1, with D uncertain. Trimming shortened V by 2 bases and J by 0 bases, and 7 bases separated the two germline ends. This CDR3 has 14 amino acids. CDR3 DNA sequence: TGTGCCAGCAGTTTATGGCAGATGAACACTGAAGCTTTCTTT. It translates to CASSLWQMNTEAFF.

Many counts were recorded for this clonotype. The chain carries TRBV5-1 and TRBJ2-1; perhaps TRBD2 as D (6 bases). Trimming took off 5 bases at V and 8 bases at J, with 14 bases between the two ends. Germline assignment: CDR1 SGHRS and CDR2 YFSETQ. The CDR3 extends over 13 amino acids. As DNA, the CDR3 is TGCGCCAGCAGACCTGGGGGGTTCGATGAGCAGTTCTTC. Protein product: CASRPGGFDEQFF.

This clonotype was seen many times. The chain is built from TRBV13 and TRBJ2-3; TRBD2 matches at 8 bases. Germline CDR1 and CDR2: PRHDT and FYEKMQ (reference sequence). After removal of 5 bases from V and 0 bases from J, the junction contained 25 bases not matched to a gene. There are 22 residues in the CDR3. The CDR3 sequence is CASSQPKPSGPGPPRSTDTQYF. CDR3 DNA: TGTGCCAGCAGCCAACCTAAACCTAGCGGGCCAGGACCACCACGTAGCACAGATACGCAGTATTTT.

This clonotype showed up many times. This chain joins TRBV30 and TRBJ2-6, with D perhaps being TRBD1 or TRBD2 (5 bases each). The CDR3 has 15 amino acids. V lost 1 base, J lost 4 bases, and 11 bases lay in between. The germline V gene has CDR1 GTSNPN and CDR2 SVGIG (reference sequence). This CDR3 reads CAWSGDAQGANVLTF. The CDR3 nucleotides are TGTGCCTGGAGTGGGGACGCCCAGGGGGCCAACGTCCTGACTTTC.

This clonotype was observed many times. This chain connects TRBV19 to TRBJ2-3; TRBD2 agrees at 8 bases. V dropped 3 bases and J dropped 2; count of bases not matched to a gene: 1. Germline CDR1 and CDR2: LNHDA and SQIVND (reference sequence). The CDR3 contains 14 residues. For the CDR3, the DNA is TGTGCCAGTAGTATGCGGGGGGCCACAGATACGCAGTATTTT. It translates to CASSMRGATDTQYF.

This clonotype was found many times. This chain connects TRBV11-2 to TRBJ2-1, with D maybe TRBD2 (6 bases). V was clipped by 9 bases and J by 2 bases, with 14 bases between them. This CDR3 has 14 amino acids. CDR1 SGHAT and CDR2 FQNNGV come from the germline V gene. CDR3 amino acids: CASSSGGAYNEQFF. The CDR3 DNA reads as TGTGCCAGTTCGAGTGGCGGGGCCTACAATGAGCAGTTCTTC.

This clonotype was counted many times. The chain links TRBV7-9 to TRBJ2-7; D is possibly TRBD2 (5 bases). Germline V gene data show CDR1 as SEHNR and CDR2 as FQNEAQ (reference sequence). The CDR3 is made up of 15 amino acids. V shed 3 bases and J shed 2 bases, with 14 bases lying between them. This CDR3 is CASSFQSGGPYEQYF. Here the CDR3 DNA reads TGTGCCAGCAGCTTTCAAAGCGGCGGTCCCTACGAGCAGTACTTC.

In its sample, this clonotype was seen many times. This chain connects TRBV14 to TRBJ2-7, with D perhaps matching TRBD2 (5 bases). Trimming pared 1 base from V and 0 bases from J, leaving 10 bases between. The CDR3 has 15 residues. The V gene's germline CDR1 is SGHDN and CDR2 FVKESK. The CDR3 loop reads CASSQGGSRSYEQYF. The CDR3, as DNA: TGTGCCAGCAGCCAAGGCGGGTCCCGCTCCTACGAGCAGTACTTC.

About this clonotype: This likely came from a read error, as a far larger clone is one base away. The CDR3 nucleotides read TGTGCCAGCAGTCAAATACAGAACACTGAAGCTTTCTTT. Its translation is CASSQIQNTEAFF. V gene TRBV6-6 combines with J gene TRBJ1-1; D is undetermined. Germline V gene data show CDR1 as MNHNY and CDR2 as SVGAGI (reference sequence). V was shortened by 5 bases and J by 1 base, with 8 bases between the two germline ends. The CDR3 extends over 13 amino acids.

For the CDR3, the DNA is TGCAGTGCTAGAGAGCGTGGCGTGGGGGTGGGGGATACGCAGTATTTT. Translating it yields CSARERGVGVGDTQYF. The chain couples TRBV20-1 to TRBJ2-3; D might be TRBD1 or TRBD2, each matching 5 bases. The ends were cut back, 0 bases at V and 6 bases at J, with 19 bases in the middle. The germline V gene encodes CDR1 DFQATT and CDR2 SNEGSKA (reference sequence). The CDR3 runs 16 residues.

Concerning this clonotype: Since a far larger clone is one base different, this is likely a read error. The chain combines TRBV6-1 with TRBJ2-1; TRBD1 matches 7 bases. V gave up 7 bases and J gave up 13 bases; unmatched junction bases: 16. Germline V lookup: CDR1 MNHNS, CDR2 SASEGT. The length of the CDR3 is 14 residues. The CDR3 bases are TGTGCCAGCAATCCGCAAGGGACAGCCGAGACCCAGTTCTTC. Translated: CASNPQGTAETQFF.

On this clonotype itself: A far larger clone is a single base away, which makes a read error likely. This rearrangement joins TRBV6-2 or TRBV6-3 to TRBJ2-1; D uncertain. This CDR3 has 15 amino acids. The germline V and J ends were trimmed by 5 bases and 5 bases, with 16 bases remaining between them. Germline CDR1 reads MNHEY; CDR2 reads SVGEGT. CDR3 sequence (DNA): TGTGCCAGCAGTGATGTGGGCCCGAACGACAATGAGCAGTTCTTC. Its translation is CASSDVGPNDNEQFF.

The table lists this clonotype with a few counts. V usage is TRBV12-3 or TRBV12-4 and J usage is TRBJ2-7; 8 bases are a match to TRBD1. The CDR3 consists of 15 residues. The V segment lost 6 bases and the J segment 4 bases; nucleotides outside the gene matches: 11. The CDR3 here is CASSLAGTGSYEQYF. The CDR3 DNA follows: TGTGCCAGCAGCTTGGCCGGGACAGGTAGTTACGAGCAGTACTTC.

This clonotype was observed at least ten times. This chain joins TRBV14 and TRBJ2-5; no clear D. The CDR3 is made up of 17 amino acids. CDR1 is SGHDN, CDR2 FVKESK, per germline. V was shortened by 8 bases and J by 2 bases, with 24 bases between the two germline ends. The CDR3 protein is CASPVTANPFHQETQYF. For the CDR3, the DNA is TGTGCCAGCCCGGTCACAGCCAATCCGTTTCATCAAGAGACCCAGTACTTC. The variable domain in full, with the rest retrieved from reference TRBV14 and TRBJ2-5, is EAGVTQFPSHSVIEKGQTVTLRCDPISGHDNLYWYRRVMGKEIKFLLHFVKESKQDESGMPNNRFLAERTGGTYSTLKVQPAELEDSGVYFCASPVTANPFHQETQYFGPGTRLLVL.